This T cell receptor (beta chain) is drawn from a study of blood T cell repertoires in COVID-19. The overall study: Both acute and convalescent COVID-19 samples were obtained from the United States, Italy and Spain. Sources were T cells, B-cell-depleted T cells, or PBMCs; the material itself was cDNA or gDNA.

This clone appeared once. Per the study methods: Reference gene primer amplification yielded estimated nucleated cell counts. Produced via immunoSEQ multiplex PCR; TCRdb's table is partial and in-frame only. V and J calls and clone size are as listed in that table; D and trimming were resolved from the DNA. The table includes fewer than 300,000 clones, around 81% detected once. This receptor was obtained from a woman aged 55 to 70 with active or convalescent COVID-19. The sample was peripheral blood.

The CDR3 sequence is CASSPLSGAFAKNIQYF. Here the CDR3 DNA reads TGTGCCAGCAGCCCCTTGAGCGGGGCTTTCGCCAAAAACATTCAGTACTTC. The J gene is TRBJ2-4, the V gene TRBV3-1 (or the pseudogene TRBV3-2), with 7 bases fitting TRBD2. The CDR3 consists of 17 residues. Looked up from germline, CDR1 is LGHDT and CDR2 is YNNKEL (reference sequence). Trimming at V came to 4 bases and at J to 1 base, leaving 10 bases not matched to a gene.